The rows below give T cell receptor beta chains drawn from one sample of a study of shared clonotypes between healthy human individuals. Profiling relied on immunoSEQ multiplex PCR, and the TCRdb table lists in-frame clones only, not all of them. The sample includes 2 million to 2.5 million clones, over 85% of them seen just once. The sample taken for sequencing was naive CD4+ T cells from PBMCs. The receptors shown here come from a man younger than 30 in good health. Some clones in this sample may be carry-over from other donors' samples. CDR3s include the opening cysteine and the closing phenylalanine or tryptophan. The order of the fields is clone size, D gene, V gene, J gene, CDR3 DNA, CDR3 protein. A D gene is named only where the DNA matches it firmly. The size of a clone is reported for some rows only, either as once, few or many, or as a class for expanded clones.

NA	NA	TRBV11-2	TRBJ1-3	TGTGCCAGCAGGGGACTGCAGAACTCTGGAAACACCATATATTTT	CASRGLQNSGNTIYF
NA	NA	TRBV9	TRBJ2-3	TGTGCCAGCACCGTCGGGCTCGCGAGGGAGTGGGGCACAGATACGCAGTATTTT	CASTVGLAREWGTDTQYF
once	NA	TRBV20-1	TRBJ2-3	TGCAGTGCTTCCCGGGGAGATACGCAGTATTTT	CSASRGDTQYF
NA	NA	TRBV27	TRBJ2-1	TGTGCCAGCAGTTTGCGACCCCAAGATAACAATGAGCAGTTCTTC	CASSLRPQDNNEQFF
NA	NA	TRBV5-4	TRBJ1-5	TGTGCCAGCAGCTTGAACGGAGGGGGGTTTTATCAGCCCCAGCATTTT	CASSLNGGGFYQPQHF
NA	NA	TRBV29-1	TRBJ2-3	TGCAGCGTCCAAGGGGGGAAAACTAGCACAGATACGCAGTATTTT	CSVQGGKTSTDTQYF
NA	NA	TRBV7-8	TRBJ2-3	TGTGCCAGCAGCTTAGCGGGGCAGCGGGGCACAGATACGCAGTATTTT	CASSLAGQRGTDTQYF
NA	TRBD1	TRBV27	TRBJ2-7	TGTGCCAGCACCTTCAGGGGGCTCTCGGGAGAGCAGTACTTC	CASTFRGLSGEQYF
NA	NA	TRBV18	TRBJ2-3	TGTGCCAGCTCACCCTTGGGGGCAACAGATACGCAGTATTTT	CASSPLGATDTQYF
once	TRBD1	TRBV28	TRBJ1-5	TGTGCCAGCAGACGCGGGGACAGTTATAGCAATCAGCCCCAGCATTTT	CASRRGDSYSNQPQHF
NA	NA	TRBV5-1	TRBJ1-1	TGCGCCAGCAGCCTGAATGGGGTTGGCACTGAAGCTTTCTTT	CASSLNGVGTEAFF
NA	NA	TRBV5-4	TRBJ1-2	TGTGCCAGCAGCTTGGGACAAAACTATGGCTACACCTTC	CASSLGQNYGYTF
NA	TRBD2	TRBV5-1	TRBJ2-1	TGCGCCAGCAGCATAGCGGGTAATGAGCAGTTCTTC	CASSIAGNEQFF
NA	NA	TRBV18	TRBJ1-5	TGTGCCAGCTCAGGTGGCCAAAGGGGGAGCAATCAGCCCCAGCATTTT	CASSGGQRGSNQPQHF
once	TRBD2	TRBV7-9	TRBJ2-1	TGTGCCAGCAGCTTTCGCGGGGGTAGCCCTACGGGGCAGTTCTTC	CASSFRGGSPTGQFF
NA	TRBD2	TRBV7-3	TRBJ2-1	TGTGCCAGCAGGTCCATGGCGGGAGGGAACGATGAGCAGTTCTTC	CASRSMAGGNDEQFF
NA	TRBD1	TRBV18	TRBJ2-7	TGTGCCAGCTCACCGTCTACAGGGGGTACCTACGAGCAGTACTTC	CASSPSTGGTYEQYF
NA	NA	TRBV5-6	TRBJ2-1	TGTGCCAGCAGCCACCCACTCTGGGCGGGTGCCTCCTACAATGAGCAGTTCTTC	CASSHPLWAGASYNEQFF
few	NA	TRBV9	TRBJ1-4	TGTGCCAGCAGCTTGGGCCGGGACGGTAATGAAAAACTGTTTTTT	CASSLGRDGNEKLFF
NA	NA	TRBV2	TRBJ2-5	TGTGCCAGCAGTGAAGTTGTCAGGGGAAAGGAGACCCAGTACTTC	CASSEVVRGKETQYF
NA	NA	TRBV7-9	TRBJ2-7	TGTGCCAGCAGCTGGACGGGCTACGAGCAGTACTTC	CASSWTGYEQYF
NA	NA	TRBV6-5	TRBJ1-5	TGTGCCAGCACCTCACAGGGTGGGGTTCAGCCCCAGCATTTT	CASTSQGGVQPQHF
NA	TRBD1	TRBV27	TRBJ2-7	TGTGCCAGCAGTCCCCCCATCCGACAGGGGGGGGGCGAGCAGTACTTC	CASSPPIRQGGGEQYF
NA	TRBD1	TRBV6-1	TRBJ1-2	TGTGCCAGCACCCCGGACAGGAACTATGGCTACACCTTC	CASTPDRNYGYTF
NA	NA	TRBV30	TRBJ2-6	TGTGCCTCCGCGGCTGGGGCCAGCTCTGGGGCCAACGTCCTGACTTTC	CASAAGASSGANVLTF
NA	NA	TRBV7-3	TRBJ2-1	TGTGCCAGCAGCTTGATTAGTGGAAATGAGCAGTTCTTC	CASSLISGNEQFF
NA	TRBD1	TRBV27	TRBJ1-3	TGTGCCAGCAGTTTAGCAGGGGGCTCTGGAAACACCATATATTTT	CASSLAGGSGNTIYF
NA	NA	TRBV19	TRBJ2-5	TGTGCCAGTAGTATAGGGGCCAGACTACAAGAGACCCAGTACTTC	CASSIGARLQETQYF
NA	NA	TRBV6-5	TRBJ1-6	TGTGCCAGCAGTTACTCGAAGGACTCCTATAATTCACCCCTCCACTTT	CASSYSKDSYNSPLHF
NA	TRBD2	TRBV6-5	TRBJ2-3	TGTGCCAGCAGACCACTAGCGGGAGTAGGGTCTACGCAGTATTTT	CASRPLAGVGSTQYF
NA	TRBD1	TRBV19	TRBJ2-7	TGTGCCAGTGGCCCTCGGGACAGGGGCGACTACGAGCAGTACTTC	CASGPRDRGDYEQYF
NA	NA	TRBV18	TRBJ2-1	TGTGCCAGCTCACCAGAAGGAATAGGGGAGCAGTTCTTC	CASSPEGIGEQFF
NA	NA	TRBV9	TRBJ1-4	TGTGCCAGCAGCGTAGTCCCAGGAATTGAACTGTTTTTT	CASSVVPGIELFF
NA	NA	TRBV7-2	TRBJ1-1	TGTGCCAGCAGCTTAGCCCGGGAGCTCGGGGAAGCTTTCTTT	CASSLARELGEAFF
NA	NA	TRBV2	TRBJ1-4	TGTGCCAGCATCGACAACAATAATGAAAAACTGTTTTTT	CASIDNNNEKLFF
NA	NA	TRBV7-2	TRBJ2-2	TGTGCCAGCAGCTTTGGATGGAACACCGGGGAGCTGTTTTTT	CASSFGWNTGELFF
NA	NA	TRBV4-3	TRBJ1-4	TGCGCCAGCAGCCAAGATCCGGGGGGGCACAAAGAAAAACTGTTTTTT	CASSQDPGGHKEKLFF
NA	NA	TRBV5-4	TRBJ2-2	TGTGCCAGCAGCTTTGACGAGGGACCCGGGGAGCTGTTTTTT	CASSFDEGPGELFF
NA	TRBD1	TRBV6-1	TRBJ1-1	TGTGCCAGCAGGGCCGGGACAGGGGGCAGCGGAGCTTTCTTT	CASRAGTGGSGAFF
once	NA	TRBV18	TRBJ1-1	TGTGCCAGCCGAATCCAGGAGAACACTGAAGCTTTCTTT	CASRIQENTEAFF
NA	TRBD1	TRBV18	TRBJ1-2	TGTGCCAGCTCACCAACCAGGGGGGATGGCTACACCTTC	CASSPTRGDGYTF
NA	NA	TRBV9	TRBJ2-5	TGTGCCAGCAGCGGGAGGCGGTACCAAGAGACCCAGTACTTC	CASSGRRYQETQYF
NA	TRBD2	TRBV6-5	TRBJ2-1	TGTGCCAGCAGCTATAGCGGGAGAGGTTACAATGAGCAGTTCTTC	CASSYSGRGYNEQFF
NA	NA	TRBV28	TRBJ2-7	TGTGCCAGCACCCACGGAGGGGCAGGCCAAAAATCGCCGTACTTC	CASTHGGAGQKSPYF
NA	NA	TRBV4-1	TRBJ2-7	TGCGCCAGCAGCCAAGATGATATGATGAAGTACTTC	CASSQDDMMKYF
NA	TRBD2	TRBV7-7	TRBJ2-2	TGTGCCAGCAGCTTAGATGGCCTAGCGGGAGGGGCCGGGGAGCTGTTTTTT	CASSLDGLAGGAGELFF
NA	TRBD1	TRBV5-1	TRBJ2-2	TGCGCCAGCAGCTTGGTGGGACAGGGGAACACCGGGGAGCTGTTTTTT	CASSLVGQGNTGELFF
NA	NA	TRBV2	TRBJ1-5	TGTGCCAGCAGTTGGGACGGACCTAGCAATCAGCCCCAGCATTTT	CASSWDGPSNQPQHF
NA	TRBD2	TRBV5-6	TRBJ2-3	TGTGCCAGCAGCTTTCGAACCGGGACTAGCGGGAGCGATACGCAGTATTTT	CASSFRTGTSGSDTQYF
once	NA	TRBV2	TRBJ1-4	TGTGCCAGCAGTGAACAGGGTGGGACTAATGAAAAACTGTTTTTT	CASSEQGGTNEKLFF
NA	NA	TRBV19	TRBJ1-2	TGTGCCAGTAGTATAAGCTGGATTTTAAACTATGGCTACACCTTC	CASSISWILNYGYTF
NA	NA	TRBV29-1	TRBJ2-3	TGCAGCGCCCGGGCCCAGCGACAAGGTGATACGCAGTATTTT	CSARAQRQGDTQYF
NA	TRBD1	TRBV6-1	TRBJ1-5	TGTGCCAGCGGGGGACAGGGCGGAAATCAGCCCCAGCATTTT	CASGGQGGNQPQHF
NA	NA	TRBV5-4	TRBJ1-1	TGTGCCAGCAGCTTGGCCGGTGAGTTAAGGGAAGCTTTCTTT	CASSLAGELREAFF
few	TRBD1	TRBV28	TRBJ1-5	TGTGCCAGCAGTGGGACAGCTTTTTACAATCAGCCCCAGCATTTT	CASSGTAFYNQPQHF